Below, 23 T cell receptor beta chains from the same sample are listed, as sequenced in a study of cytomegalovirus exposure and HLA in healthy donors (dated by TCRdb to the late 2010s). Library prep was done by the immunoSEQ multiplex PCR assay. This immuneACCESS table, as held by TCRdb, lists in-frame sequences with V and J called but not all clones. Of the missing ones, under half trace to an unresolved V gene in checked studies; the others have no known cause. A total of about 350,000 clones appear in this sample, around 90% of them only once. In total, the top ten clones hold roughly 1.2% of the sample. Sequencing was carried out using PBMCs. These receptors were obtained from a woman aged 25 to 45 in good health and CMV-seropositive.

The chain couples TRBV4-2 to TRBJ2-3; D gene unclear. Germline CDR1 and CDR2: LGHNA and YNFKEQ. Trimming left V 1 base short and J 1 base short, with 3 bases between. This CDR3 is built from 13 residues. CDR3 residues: CASSQVRTDTQYF. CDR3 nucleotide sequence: TGTGCCAGCAGCCAAGTCCGCACAGATACGCAGTATTTT.

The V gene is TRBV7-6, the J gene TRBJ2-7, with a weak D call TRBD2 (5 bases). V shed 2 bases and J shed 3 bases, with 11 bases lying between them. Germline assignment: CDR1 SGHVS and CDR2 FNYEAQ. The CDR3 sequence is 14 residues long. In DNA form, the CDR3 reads TGTGCCAGCAGCTTAACTAGTTTCGGCTACGAGCAGTACTTC. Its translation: CASSLTSFGYEQYF.

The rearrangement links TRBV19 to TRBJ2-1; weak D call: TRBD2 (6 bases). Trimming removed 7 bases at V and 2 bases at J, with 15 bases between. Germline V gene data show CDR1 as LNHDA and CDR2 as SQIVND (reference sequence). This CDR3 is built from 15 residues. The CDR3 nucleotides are TGTGCCAGTACTGGTCGGGGGAGGACCTACAATGAGCAGTTCTTC. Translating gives CASTGRGRTYNEQFF.

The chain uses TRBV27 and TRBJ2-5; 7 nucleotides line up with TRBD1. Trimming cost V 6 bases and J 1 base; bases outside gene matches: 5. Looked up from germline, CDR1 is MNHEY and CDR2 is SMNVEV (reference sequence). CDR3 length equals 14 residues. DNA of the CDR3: TGTGCCAGCAGAAAGGGGACAGTCCAAGAGACCCAGTACTTC. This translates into CASRKGTVQETQYF.

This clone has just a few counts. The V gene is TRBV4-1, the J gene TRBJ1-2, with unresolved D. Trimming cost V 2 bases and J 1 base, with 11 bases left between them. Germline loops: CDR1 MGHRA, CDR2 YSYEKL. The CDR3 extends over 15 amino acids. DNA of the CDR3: TGCGCCAGCAGCCAACCGACTCTTGATAACTATGGCTACACCTTC. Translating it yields CASSQPTLDNYGYTF.

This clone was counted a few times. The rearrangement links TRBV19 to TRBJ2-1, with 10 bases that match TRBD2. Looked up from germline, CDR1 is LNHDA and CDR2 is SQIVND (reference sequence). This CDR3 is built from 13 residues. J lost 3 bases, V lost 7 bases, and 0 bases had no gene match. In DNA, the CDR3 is TGTGCCAGTACTAGCGGGGGCTACAATGAGCAGTTCTTC. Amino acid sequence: CASTSGGYNEQFF.

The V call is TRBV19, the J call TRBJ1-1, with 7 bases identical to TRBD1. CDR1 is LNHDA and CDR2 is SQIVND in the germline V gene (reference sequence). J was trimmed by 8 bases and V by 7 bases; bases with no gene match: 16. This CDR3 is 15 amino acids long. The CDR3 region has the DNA TGTGCCAGTACCGAGACAGGGTTCGGACCCGGCGAAGCTTTCTTT. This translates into CASTETGFGPGEAFF.

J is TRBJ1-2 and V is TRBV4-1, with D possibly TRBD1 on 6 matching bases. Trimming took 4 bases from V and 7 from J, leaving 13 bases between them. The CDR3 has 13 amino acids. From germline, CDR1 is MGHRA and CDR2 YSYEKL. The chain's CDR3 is CASSLPRGGGYTF. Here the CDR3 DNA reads TGCGCCAGCAGCCTCCCGAGGGGGGGTGGCTACACCTTC.

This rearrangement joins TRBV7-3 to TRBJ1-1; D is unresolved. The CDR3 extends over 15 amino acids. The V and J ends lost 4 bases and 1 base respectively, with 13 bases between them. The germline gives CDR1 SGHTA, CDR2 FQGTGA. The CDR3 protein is CASSSSTSANTEAFF. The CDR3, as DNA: TGTGCCAGCAGCTCCTCGACGTCAGCGAACACTGAAGCTTTCTTT.

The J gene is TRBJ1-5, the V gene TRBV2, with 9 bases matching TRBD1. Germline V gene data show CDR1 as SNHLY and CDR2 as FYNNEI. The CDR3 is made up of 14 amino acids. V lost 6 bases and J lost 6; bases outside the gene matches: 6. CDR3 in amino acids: CASSGQGSGQPQHF. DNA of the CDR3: TGTGCCAGCAGCGGACAGGGGTCCGGTCAGCCCCAGCATTTT.

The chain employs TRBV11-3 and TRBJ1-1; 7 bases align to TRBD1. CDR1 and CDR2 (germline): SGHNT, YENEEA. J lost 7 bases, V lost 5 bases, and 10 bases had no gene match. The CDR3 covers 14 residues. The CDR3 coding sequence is TGTGCCAGCAGCAAAACAGGGGCGGGGGGTGAAGCTTTCTTT. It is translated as CASSKTGAGGEAFF.

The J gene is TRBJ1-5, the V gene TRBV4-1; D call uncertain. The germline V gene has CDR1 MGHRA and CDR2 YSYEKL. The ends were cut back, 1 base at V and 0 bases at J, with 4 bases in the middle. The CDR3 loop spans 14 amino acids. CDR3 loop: CASSQADSNQPQHF. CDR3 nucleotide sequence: TGCGCCAGCAGCCAAGCTGATAGCAATCAGCCCCAGCATTTT.

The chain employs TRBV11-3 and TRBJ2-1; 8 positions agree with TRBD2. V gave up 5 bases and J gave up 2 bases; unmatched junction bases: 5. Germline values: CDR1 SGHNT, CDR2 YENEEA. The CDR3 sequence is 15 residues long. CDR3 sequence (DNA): TGTGCCAGCAGCCTGAGCGGGGGAGCCTACAATGAGCAGTTCTTC. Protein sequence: CASSLSGGAYNEQFF.

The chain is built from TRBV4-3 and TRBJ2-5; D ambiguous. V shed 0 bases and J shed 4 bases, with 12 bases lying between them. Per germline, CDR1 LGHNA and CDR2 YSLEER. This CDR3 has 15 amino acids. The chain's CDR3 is CASSQDLASGETQYF. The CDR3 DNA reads TGCGCCAGCAGCCAAGATCTGGCCTCGGGAGAGACCCAGTACTTC.

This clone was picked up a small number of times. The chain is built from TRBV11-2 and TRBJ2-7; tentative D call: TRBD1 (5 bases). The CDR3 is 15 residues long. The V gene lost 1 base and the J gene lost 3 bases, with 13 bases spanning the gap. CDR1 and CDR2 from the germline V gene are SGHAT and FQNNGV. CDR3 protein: CASSLARTPFYEQYF. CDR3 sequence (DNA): TGTGCCAGCAGCTTAGCGAGGACACCATTCTACGAGCAGTACTTC. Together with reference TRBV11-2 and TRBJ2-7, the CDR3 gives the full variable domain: EAGVAQSPRYKIIEKRQSVAFWCNPISGHATLYWYQQILGQGPKLLIQFQNNGVVDDSQLPKDRFSAERLKGVDSTLKIQPAKLEDSAVYLCASSLARTPFYEQYFGPGTRLTVT.

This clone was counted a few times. DNA for the CDR3: TGTGCCAGCAGCCAGGTACAGGGTATCACTGAAGCTTTCTTT. The encoded protein is CASSQVQGITEAFF. V is TRBV4-2 and J is TRBJ1-1; D possibly corresponds to TRBD1 (6 bases). Trimming stripped 3 bases from V and 4 bases from J, with 12 bases between. Per the germline V gene, CDR1 is LGHNA and CDR2 is YNFKEQ. This CDR3 is 14 amino acids long.

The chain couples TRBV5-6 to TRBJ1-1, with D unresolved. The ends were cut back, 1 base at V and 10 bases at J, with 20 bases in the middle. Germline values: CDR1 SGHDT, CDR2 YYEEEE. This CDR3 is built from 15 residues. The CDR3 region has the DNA TGTGCCAGCAGCTTGAGGCTCTCGGGGAGCCGGGGAGCTTTCTTT. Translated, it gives CASSLRLSGSRGAFF.

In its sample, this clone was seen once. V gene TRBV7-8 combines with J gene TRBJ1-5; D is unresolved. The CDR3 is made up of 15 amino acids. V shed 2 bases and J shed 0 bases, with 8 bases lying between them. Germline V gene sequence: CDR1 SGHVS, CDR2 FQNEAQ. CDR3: CASSLRENSNQPQHF. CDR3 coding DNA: TGTGCCAGCAGCTTAAGAGAAAATAGCAATCAGCCCCAGCATTTT. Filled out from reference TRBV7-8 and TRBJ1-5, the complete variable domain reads GAGVSQSPRYKVAKRGQDVALRCDPISGHVSLFWYQQALGQGPEFLTYFQNEAQLDKSGLPSDRFFAERPEGSVSTLKIQRTQQEDSAVYLCASSLRENSNQPQHFGDGTRLSIL.

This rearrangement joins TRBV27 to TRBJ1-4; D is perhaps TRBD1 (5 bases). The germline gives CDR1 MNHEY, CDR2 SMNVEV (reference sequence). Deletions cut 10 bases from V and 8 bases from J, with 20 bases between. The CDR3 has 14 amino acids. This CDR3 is CATEWDPEKEKLFF. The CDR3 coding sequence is TGTGCCACCGAATGGGACCCTGAGAAGGAAAAACTGTTTTTT.

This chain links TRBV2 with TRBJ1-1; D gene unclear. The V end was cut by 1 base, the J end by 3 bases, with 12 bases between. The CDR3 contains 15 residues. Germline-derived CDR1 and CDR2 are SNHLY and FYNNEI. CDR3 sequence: CASSEDSPRYTEAFF. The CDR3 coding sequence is TGTGCCAGCAGTGAAGACAGCCCGAGGTACACTGAAGCTTTCTTT.

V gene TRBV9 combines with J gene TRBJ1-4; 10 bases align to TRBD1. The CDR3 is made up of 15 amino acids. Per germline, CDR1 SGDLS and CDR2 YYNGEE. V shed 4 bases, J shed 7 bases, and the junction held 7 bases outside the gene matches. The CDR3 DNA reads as TGTGCCAGCAGCCTTACCGGGACAGGGGTTGAAAAACTGTTTTTT. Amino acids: CASSLTGTGVEKLFF. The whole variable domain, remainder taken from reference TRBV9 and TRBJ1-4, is DSGVTQTPKHLITATGQRVTLRCSPRSGDLSVYWYQQSLDQGLQFLIQYYNGEERAKGNILERFSAQQFPDLHSELNLSSLELGDSALYFCASSLTGTGVEKLFFGSGTQLSVL.

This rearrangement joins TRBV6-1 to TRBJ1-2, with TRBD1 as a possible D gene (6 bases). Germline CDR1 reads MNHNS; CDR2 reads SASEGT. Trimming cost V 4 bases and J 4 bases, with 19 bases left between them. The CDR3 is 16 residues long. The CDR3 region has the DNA TGTGCCAGCAGTGTTCAGGGACAAGGGGACTCCTATGGCTACACCTTC. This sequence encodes CASSVQGQGDSYGYTF.

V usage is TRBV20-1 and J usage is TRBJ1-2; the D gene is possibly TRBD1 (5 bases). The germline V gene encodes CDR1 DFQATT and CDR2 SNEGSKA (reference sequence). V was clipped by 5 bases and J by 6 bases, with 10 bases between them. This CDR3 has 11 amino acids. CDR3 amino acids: CSALGAHGYTF. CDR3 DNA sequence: TGCAGTGCTTTAGGGGCCCATGGCTACACCTTC.